The 18 T cell receptor beta chains below come from one sample, sequenced in a study of blood T cell repertoires in COVID-19. Here immunoSEQ multiplex PCR was the method, and the copy in TCRdb shows in-frame clones only, minus some. The table records about 200,000 clones, approximately 92% of them present only once. Sequencing was carried out using peripheral blood. These receptors were taken from a man aged 45-65 years with acute or convalescent COVID-19.

The chain is built from TRBV3-1 (or the pseudogene TRBV3-2) and TRBJ2-7; 7 bases are shared with TRBD2. The J segment lost 2 bases and the V segment lost 0 bases, leaving 10 bases of the junction unmatched. Per germline, CDR1 LGHDT and CDR2 YNNKEL (reference sequence). The CDR3 spans 17 residues. The CDR3 protein is CASSQDPGSGATYEQYF. In nucleotides, the CDR3 is TGTGCCAGCAGCCAAGATCCTGGGAGCGGGGCTACCTACGAGCAGTACTTC.

J is TRBJ2-2 and V is TRBV7-2; 8 bases agree with TRBD1. V lost 2 bases and J lost 4; bases outside the gene matches: 9. CDR1 SGHTA and CDR2 FQGNSA come from the germline V gene. This CDR3 is built from 17 residues. Here the CDR3 DNA reads TGTGCCAGCAGCTTAACCCCCCAGGGGGCGCGCACCGGGGAGCTGTTTTTT. This codes for CASSLTPQGARTGELFF.

This clone has just one count. The V gene is TRBV5-5, the J gene TRBJ2-3; 7 nucleotides align to TRBD1. CDR1 and CDR2 (germline): SGHKS, YYEKEE (reference sequence). The V and J ends lost 2 bases and 2 bases, in that order; junction bases with no gene match: 8. This CDR3 is 16 amino acids long. The CDR3 reads CASSLRPGQITDTQYF. In DNA, the CDR3 is TGTGCCAGCAGCTTAAGACCGGGACAGATCACAGATACGCAGTATTTT.

This chain links TRBV7-3 with TRBJ1-1, with a weak D call TRBD1 (6 bases). The CDR3 is 14 amino acids. V was clipped by 5 bases and J by 4 bases, with 14 bases between them. From germline, CDR1 is SGHTA and CDR2 FQGTGA. CDR3 nucleotides: TGTGCCAGCAGCGAACAGGGTGGAGGCACTGAAGCTTTCTTT. Amino acid sequence: CASSEQGGGTEAFF. Supplemented by reference TRBV7-3 and TRBJ1-1, the full variable domain reads GAGVSQTPSNKVTEKGKYVELRCDPISGHTALYWYRQSLGQGPEFLIYFQGTGAADDSGLPNDRFFAVRPEGSVSTLKIQRTERGDSAVYLCASSEQGGGTEAFFGQGTRLTVV.

The chain links TRBV10-3 to TRBJ2-1; D may be TRBD2 (6 bases). This CDR3 contains 13 residues. CDR1 is ENHRY and CDR2 is SYGVKD in the germline V gene. Trimming cost V 3 bases and J 7 bases, with 10 bases left between them. CDR3 DNA sequence: TGTGCCATCAGTGACGGGAGAGGAAATGAGCAGTTCTTC. Amino acids: CAISDGRGNEQFF.

This chain joins TRBV7-2 and TRBJ1-1; TRBD1 aligns across 9 bases. Germline CDR1 is SGHTA and CDR2 is FQGNSA. The J segment lost 4 bases and the V segment lost 5 bases, leaving 8 bases of the junction unmatched. The CDR3 spans 15 residues. CDR3 in DNA: TGTGCCAGCAGCGGGACAGGGTTGGTATTCACTGAAGCTTTCTTT. This encodes CASSGTGLVFTEAFF. Full variable domain (remainder filled in from reference TRBV7-2 and TRBJ1-1): GAGVSQSPSNKVTEKGKDVELRCDPISGHTALYWYRQSLGQGLEFLIYFQGNSAPDKSGLPSDRFSAERTGGSVSTLTIQRTQQEDSAVYLCASSGTGLVFTEAFFGQGTRLTVV.

This clone has just a few counts. This sequence joins TRBV3-1 (or the pseudogene TRBV3-2) and TRBJ1-1, with TRBD1 matching over 7 bases. CDR3 length: 12 residues. Looked up from germline, CDR1 is LGHDT and CDR2 is YNNKEL (reference sequence). The junction had 8 bases not matched to a gene; V was cut back by 5 bases and J by 11 bases. CDR3 amino acids: CASSDPGQMAFF. The DNA for the CDR3 is TGTGCCAGCAGCGATCCGGGACAGATGGCTTTCTTT.

This chain joins TRBV7-9 and TRBJ2-1; 12 positions agree with TRBD2. This CDR3 comprises 15 residues. Trimming took 4 bases from V and 4 from J; bases not matched to a gene: 2. Per the germline V gene, CDR1 is SEHNR and CDR2 is FQNEAQ (reference sequence). In DNA, the CDR3 is TGTGCCAGCAGCTCACTAGCGGGAGGTTACAATGAGCAGTTCTTC. This sequence encodes CASSSLAGGYNEQFF.

V and J are TRBV13 and TRBJ2-2; the match to TRBD1 covers 7 bases. Germline V CDR1 and CDR2: PRHDT, FYEKMQ (reference sequence). The length of the CDR3 is 15 residues. Trimming at V came to 5 bases and at J to 3 bases, leaving 6 bases not matched to a gene. The CDR3 DNA sequence: TGTGCCAGCAGCGAGGGACAGTCGTACACCGGGGAGCTGTTTTTT. Its protein product is CASSEGQSYTGELFF.

The gene calls are TRBV7-9 and TRBJ2-5, with 13 positions matching TRBD2. This CDR3 spans 15 amino acids. Germline V gene lookup returns CDR1 SEHNR and CDR2 FQNEAQ (reference sequence). Losses at the gene ends were 0 bases for V and 5 bases for J; bases not matched to a gene: 0. The CDR3 DNA reads TGTGCCAGCAGCTTAGCGACTAGCGGGAGGGAGACCCAGTACTTC. Its protein is CASSLATSGRETQYF.

The rearrangement uses TRBV2 and TRBJ1-5, with D unresolved. The CDR3 has 15 residues. V was shortened by 3 bases and J by 8 bases, with 17 bases between the two germline ends. Germline lookup yields CDR1 SNHLY and CDR2 FYNNEI. The CDR3 is CASSEESTVSEPQHF. In nucleotides, the CDR3 is TGTGCCAGCAGTGAGGAGTCGACGGTCTCTGAGCCCCAGCATTTT.

The rearrangement uses TRBV7-6 and TRBJ2-7; a weak D match, TRBD2 (7 bases). This CDR3 region has 15 residues. Germline CDR1 reads SGHVS; CDR2 reads FNYEAQ. The V and J ends lost 5 bases and 1 base respectively, with 15 bases between them. The DNA of the CDR3 is TGTGCCAGCAGCGGGGGGGGCGGGCCTTCCTACGAGCAGTACTTC. Translation gives CASSGGGGPSYEQYF.

J is TRBJ1-5 and V is TRBV28; TRBD1 matches 9 bases. The CDR3 is 15 amino acids. Unmatched junction bases numbered 5, after V lost 5 bases and J lost 3 bases. Germline CDR1 MDHEN, CDR2 SYDVKM. CDR3 DNA: TGTGCCAGCAGTGAGGACAGGGGAATCAATCAGCCCCAGCATTTT. Its translation is CASSEDRGINQPQHF.

V and J are TRBV27 and TRBJ1-5, with D unresolved. The CDR3 runs to 13 residues. CDR1 and CDR2 (germline): MNHEY, SMNVEV (reference sequence). V was pared by 3 bases and J by 6 bases, with 9 bases between. CDR3 sequence: CASSFRLRQPQHF. The CDR3, as DNA: TGTGCCAGCAGTTTCAGACTTCGTCAGCCCCAGCATTTT.

The rearrangement uses TRBV12-3 or TRBV12-4 and TRBJ2-5, with 7 bases lining up with TRBD2. With V trimmed by 3 bases and J by 5 bases, 3 bases remained unmatched. The CDR3 is made up of 13 amino acids. The CDR3 loop reads CASSFTSVETQYF. The CDR3 DNA sequence: TGTGCCAGCAGTTTTACTAGCGTCGAGACCCAGTACTTC.

The chain has TRBV28 and TRBJ2-5, with 9 bases matching TRBD1. Looked up from germline, CDR1 is MDHEN and CDR2 is SYDVKM. V was clipped by 2 bases and J by 5 bases; unmatched bases: 6. CDR3 size: 15 residues. The CDR3 nucleotides are TGTGCCAGCAGTTTAAACAGGGGGCGCGGGGAGACCCAGTACTTC. Residues: CASSLNRGRGETQYF.

This chain links TRBV5-1 with TRBJ2-7; 7 bases are shared with TRBD1. The trim removed 4 bases at V and 6 bases at J, leaving 10 bases unmatched. This CDR3 contains 14 residues. CDR1 is SGHRS, CDR2 YFSETQ, per germline. CDR3 sequence reads: CASSPGTEGGEQYV. The CDR3 DNA is TGCGCCAGCAGCCCCGGGACAGAAGGCGGCGAGCAGTACGTC.

This chain connects TRBV29-1 to TRBJ1-4; D ambiguous. This CDR3 comprises 12 residues. Per the germline V gene, CDR1 is SQVTM and CDR2 is ANQGSEA. V dropped 4 bases and J dropped 7 bases, with 10 bases sitting between them. The CDR3 protein is CSVANAFEKLFF. The DNA of the CDR3 is TGCAGCGTTGCTAACGCTTTTGAAAAACTGTTTTTT.